This TCR beta chain was identified during a study of technical replicates of blood from several donors. Germline V gene sequence: CDR1 SSHAT, CDR2 FNYEAQ (reference sequence). With 3 bases removed from V and 0 bases from J, the gap between germline ends came to 12 bases. The CDR3 has 16 amino acids. The assay was immunoSEQ multiplex PCR, and TCRdb's table has in-frame clones only and misses some. This table has about 17,000 clones, about 79% appearing once. This TCR was sampled from a human donor in good health. Some clones in this sample may be carry-over from other donors' samples. Sequencing used PBMCs. The J gene is TRBJ2-1, the V gene TRBV7-7; weak D call: TRBD2 (5 bases). The CDR3 sequence is CASSLDRRSSYNEQFF. For the CDR3, the DNA is TGTGCCAGCAGCTTGGATCGGAGGAGCTCCTACAATGAGCAGTTCTTC.